The present T cell receptor beta chain was sequenced within a study of CD8 T cells in Susac syndrome. This clonotype has only one observation. Its antigen is not known. Study-level points and caveats: Regarding the TCR sequencing and HLA analysis, the study admitted that a relatively small number of individuals were involved.

cDNA came from approximately 0.5 to 1 ug RNA primed by random hexamers. The authors amplified TCR beta CDR3 across 54 Vbeta and 13 Jbeta using immunoSEQ multiplex PCR. TCRdb ran MiXCR on the immunoSEQ multiplex PCR reads and lists one entry per CDR3 protein. The sample carries 150,000 or so distinct CDR3 sequences, around 93% recorded once. V lost 4 bases to trimming and J lost 0 bases, with 6 bases between them. From germline, CDR1 is KGHSH and CDR2 LQKENI. The CDR3 extends over 13 amino acids. TCR beta sequences were obtained from blood CD8+ and CD4+ T cells. Controls comprised healthy donors matched for age and sex.

Source material: CD4+ T cells from PBMCs. This chain uses TRBV18 with TRBJ2-5; D not certain. The receptor comes from a human donor in good health. CDR3 coding DNA: TGTGCCAGCTCACAGGAGTACCAAGAGACCCAGTACTTC. Translated, it gives CASSQEYQETQYF. The complete variable domain, with remaining parts taken from reference TRBV18 and TRBJ2-5, reads NAGVMQNPRHLVRRRGQEARLRCSPMKGHSHVYWYRQLPEEGLKFMVYLQKENIIDESGMPKERFSAEFPKEGPSILRIQQVVRGDSAAYFCASSQEYQETQYFGPGTRLLVL.